These 20 T cell receptor beta chains were all obtained from the same sample, sequenced in a study of shared clonotypes between healthy human individuals. Assay: immunoSEQ multiplex PCR; the TCRdb copy retains only in-frame clones and omits some. This table holds about 1.1 million clones, approximately 75% found once. Material for sequencing was memory CD4+ T cells from PBMCs. Indicated subset: CD45RA-negative fraction. These receptors were taken from a man aged 18 to 35 in good health. Some clones in this sample may be carry-over from other donors' samples.

This clone was recorded a few times. The chain has TRBV2 and TRBJ2-5; tentatively, D is TRBD2 (5 bases). The CDR3 extends over 17 amino acids. Trimming shortened V by 4 bases and J by 2 bases, and 20 bases separated the two germline ends. Germline values: CDR1 SNHLY, CDR2 FYNNEI. CDR3 loop: CASSAVGSILQQETQYF. Written as DNA, the CDR3 is TGTGCCAGCAGTGCAGTTGGGAGCATTCTACAGCAAGAGACCCAGTACTTC. The full variable domain, in which reference TRBV2 and TRBJ2-5 provide the parts outside the CDR3, is EPEVTQTPSHQVTQMGQEVILRCVPISNHLYFYWYRQILGQKVEFLVSFYNNEISEKSEIFDDQFSVERPDGSNFTLKIRSTKLEDSAMYFCASSAVGSILQQETQYFGPGTRLLVL.

V and J are TRBV7-8 and TRBJ1-4; weak D call: TRBD1 (5 bases). Looked up from germline, CDR1 is SGHVS and CDR2 is FQNEAQ. CDR3 length equals 14 residues. Trimming removed 5 bases from V and 4 bases from J, with 11 bases in between. The CDR3 region has the DNA TGTGCCAGCAGCACGGGGCAGGGTAATGAAAAACTGTTTTTT. As protein: CASSTGQGNEKLFF.

V is TRBV2 and J is TRBJ2-7; tentatively, D is TRBD2 (6 bases). With 7 bases removed from V and 4 bases from J, the gap between germline ends came to 14 bases. Germline V gene sequence: CDR1 SNHLY, CDR2 FYNNEI. This CDR3 region has 13 residues. CDR3 amino acids: CASMKLAAYEQYF. The CDR3 DNA reads TGTGCCAGCATGAAACTAGCAGCTTACGAGCAGTACTTC.

A word on this clone: With a much larger clone just one base away, this may be a read error. The same CDR3 also results from other DNA sequences found in this sample. The rearrangement joins TRBV7-2 to TRBJ1-5; D might be TRBD1 (5 bases). CDR1 and CDR2 from the germline V gene are SGHTA and FQGNSA. Trimming shortened V by 5 bases and J by 1 base, and 6 bases separated the two germline ends. The CDR3 consists of 13 residues. Written as DNA, the CDR3 is TGTGCCAGCAGCCGGGACAGCAATCAGCCCCAGCATTTT. It yields the protein CASSRDSNQPQHF.

The rearrangement uses TRBV6-6 and TRBJ1-2; the D is unclear. V was shortened by 6 bases and J by 7 bases, with 9 bases between the two germline ends. The CDR3 contains 11 residues. Germline CDR1 reads MNHNY; CDR2 reads SVGAGI (reference sequence). The CDR3 sequence is CASRAATGYTF. As DNA, the CDR3 is TGTGCCAGCAGGGCCGCGACTGGCTACACCTTC.

CDR3 loop: CASIAGGILVYNEQFF. The CDR3 DNA sequence: TGTGCCAGCATCGCGGGCGGGATCCTAGTCTACAATGAGCAGTTCTTC. The chain links TRBV28 to TRBJ2-1, with D possibly being TRBD2 (6 bases). Trimming left V 7 bases short and J 3 bases short, with 19 bases between. Germline V gene lookup returns CDR1 MDHEN and CDR2 SYDVKM. The CDR3 runs to 16 residues.

The V and J genes are TRBV4-1 and TRBJ2-3, with 8 positions matching TRBD1. Germline CDR1 MGHRA, CDR2 YSYEKL. The CDR3 contains 15 residues. Trimming at V came to 3 bases and at J to 7 bases, leaving 9 bases not matched to a gene. This CDR3 reads CASSQGGQGHNTQYF. The DNA of the CDR3 is TGCGCCAGCAGCCAGGGAGGACAGGGACACAATACGCAGTATTTT.

The chain has TRBV6-1 and TRBJ2-7, with 8 bases fitting TRBD1. The ends lost 6 bases at V and 3 bases at J; junction bases unmatched: 7. Germline V lookup: CDR1 MNHNS, CDR2 SASEGT. This CDR3 is built from 14 residues. The CDR3 DNA reads as TGTGCCAGCAGCCAACCTACAGGGGGCTACGAGCAGTACTTC. This sequence encodes CASSQPTGGYEQYF.

V is TRBV19 and J is TRBJ1-2; TRBD1 is a possible D gene (6 bases). Germline V gene lookup returns CDR1 LNHDA and CDR2 SQIVND (reference sequence). The V end was cut by 5 bases, the J end by 3 bases, with 16 bases between. The CDR3 runs to 15 residues. The CDR3 spells CASSEGGPGDYGYTF. CDR3 bases: TGTGCCAGTAGTGAAGGGGGTCCAGGAGACTATGGCTACACCTTC.

The rearrangement joins TRBV5-1 to TRBJ1-1; D gene ambiguous. The CDR3 extends over 16 amino acids. Germline loops: CDR1 SGHRS, CDR2 YFSETQ. The ends were cut back, 0 bases at V and 4 bases at J, with 16 bases in the middle. This CDR3 reads CASSLGQAAAGTEAFF. CDR3 sequence (DNA): TGCGCCAGCAGCTTGGGTCAGGCCGCGGCCGGCACTGAAGCTTTCTTT.

The chain uses TRBV28 and TRBJ1-3; 9 nucleotides agree with TRBD1. V gave up 6 bases and J gave up 2 bases; unmatched junction bases: 5. Germline V gene sequence: CDR1 MDHEN, CDR2 SYDVKM. This CDR3 contains 15 residues. This CDR3 is CASRTGTGTGNTIYF. The DNA for the CDR3 is TGTGCCAGCAGGACCGGGACAGGGACTGGAAACACCATATATTTT.

The chain couples TRBV5-4 to TRBJ2-4; D remains unclear. Germline V CDR1 and CDR2: SGHNT, YYREEE (reference sequence). V was clipped by 3 bases and J by 0 bases, with 4 bases between them. CDR3 length: 13 amino acids. CDR3 nucleotides: TGTGCCAGCAGCTCCTCAGCCAAAAACATTCAGTACTTC. Residues: CASSSSAKNIQYF.

The chain recombines TRBV28 with TRBJ2-7; weak D call: TRBD1 (6 bases). V was pared by 7 bases and J by 9 bases, with 22 bases between. This CDR3 comprises 14 residues. Germline V gene sequence: CDR1 MDHEN, CDR2 SYDVKM. The CDR3 here is CASTLDRLRTGQYF. CDR3 coding DNA: TGTGCCAGCACCCTCGACAGGCTAAGAACGGGGCAGTACTTC.

The chain employs TRBV5-1 and TRBJ1-1, with a weak D call TRBD1 (5 bases). Germline V CDR1 and CDR2: SGHRS, YFSETQ. V was cut by 0 bases and J by 1 base, with 13 bases left in between. This CDR3 has 16 amino acids. CDR3 DNA: TGCGCCAGCAGCTTGGGTATCTTCGGGGGGAACACTGAAGCTTTCTTT. Translating gives CASSLGIFGGNTEAFF. Full variable domain (rest looked up from reference TRBV5-1 and TRBJ1-1): KAGVTQTPRYLIKTRGQQVTLSCSPISGHRSVSWYQQTPGQGLQFLFEYFSETQRNKGNFPGRFSGRQFSNSRSEMNVSTLELGDSALYLCASSLGIFGGNTEAFFGQGTRLTVV.

The rearrangement uses TRBV15 and TRBJ1-2, with D maybe TRBD1 (5 bases). The CDR3 consists of 15 residues. Trimming cost V 3 bases and J 0 bases, with 11 bases left between them. Germline V gives CDR1 LNHNV, CDR2 YYDKDF (reference sequence). The CDR3 nucleotides read TGTGCCACCAGCAGTTACCCAGGGCCTAACTATGGCTACACCTTC. Translated, it gives CATSSYPGPNYGYTF.

The chain combines TRBV19 with TRBJ2-4; TRBD2 is a possible D gene (7 bases). The germline gives CDR1 LNHDA, CDR2 SQIVND (reference sequence). V shed 5 bases and J shed 0 bases, with 11 bases lying between them. This CDR3 contains 15 residues. The DNA of the CDR3 is TGTGCCAGTAGTGGGGGGGCCGGAGCCAAAAACATTCAGTACTTC. This codes for CASSGGAGAKNIQYF. Complete variable domain (other parts from reference TRBV19 and TRBJ2-4): DGGITQSPKYLFRKEGQNVTLSCEQNLNHDAMYWYRQDPGQGLRLIYYSQIVNDFQKGDIAEGYSVSREKKESFPLTVTSAQKNPTAFYLCASSGGAGAKNIQYFGAGTRLSVL.

The V and J genes are TRBV28 and TRBJ1-2; 8 bases fit TRBD1. Trimming took 7 bases from V and 2 from J; bases not matched to a gene: 6. CDR1 MDHEN and CDR2 SYDVKM come from the germline V gene. The CDR3 runs 14 residues. CDR3 region: CASKRDRMNYGYTF. For the CDR3, the DNA is TGTGCCAGCAAACGGGACAGGATGAACTATGGCTACACCTTC.

This chain connects TRBV20-1 to TRBJ2-3; the D is unclear. Germline V gene lookup returns CDR1 DFQATT and CDR2 SNEGSKA (reference sequence). The CDR3 runs 11 residues. V lost 5 bases to trimming and J lost 4 bases, with 7 bases between them. For the CDR3, the DNA is TGCAGTGCTTCAATAGCAGATACGCAGTATTTT. Its protein product is CSASIADTQYF.

This clone was counted a few times. The J gene is TRBJ2-5, the V gene TRBV5-6; D is possibly TRBD1 (6 bases). This CDR3 contains 14 residues. Trimming took 4 bases from V and 1 from J, leaving 11 bases between them. The germline gives CDR1 SGHDT, CDR2 YYEEEE. CDR3 sequence (DNA): TGTGCCAGCAGCCTACAGGGAGCCCAAGAGACCCAGTACTTC. Its translation: CASSLQGAQETQYF.

This clone was counted many times. The chain uses TRBV6-5 and TRBJ2-7; D call uncertain. The germline V gene has CDR1 MNHEY and CDR2 SVGAGI. The CDR3 consists of 14 residues. V lost 1 base and J lost 1, with 8 bases in between. CDR3 loop: CASSYWGTSYEQYF. The DNA for the CDR3 is TGTGCCAGCAGTTACTGGGGTACGTCCTACGAGCAGTACTTC.